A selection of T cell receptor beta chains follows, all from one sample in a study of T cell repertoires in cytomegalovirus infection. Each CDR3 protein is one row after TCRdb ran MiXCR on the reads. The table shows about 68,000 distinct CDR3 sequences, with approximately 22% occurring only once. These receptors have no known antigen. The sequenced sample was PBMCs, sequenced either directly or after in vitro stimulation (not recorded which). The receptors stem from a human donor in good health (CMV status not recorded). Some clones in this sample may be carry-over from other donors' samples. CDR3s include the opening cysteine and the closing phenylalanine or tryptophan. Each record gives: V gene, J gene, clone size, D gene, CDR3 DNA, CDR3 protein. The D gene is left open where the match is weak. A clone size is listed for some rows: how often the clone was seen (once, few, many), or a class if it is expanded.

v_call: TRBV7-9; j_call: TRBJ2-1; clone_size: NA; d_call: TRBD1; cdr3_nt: TGTGCCAGCAGCTCAACTACCGGGACAGGCGTTTACAATGAGCAGTTCTTC; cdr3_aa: CASSSTTGTGVYNEQFF
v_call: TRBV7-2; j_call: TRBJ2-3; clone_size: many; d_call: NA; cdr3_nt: TGTGCCAGCAGCTTAAGCGGTCGGGGGGCTAGCCTAGATACGCAGTATTTT; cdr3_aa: CASSLSGRGASLDTQYF
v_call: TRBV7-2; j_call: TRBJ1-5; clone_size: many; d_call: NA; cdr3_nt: TGTGCCAGCAGCGAACAGGGTGGCAATCAGCCCCAGCATTTT; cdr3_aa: CASSEQGGNQPQHF
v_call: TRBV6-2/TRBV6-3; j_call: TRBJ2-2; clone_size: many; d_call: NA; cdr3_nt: TGTGCCAGCAGTGCCGGGATAAGGGACACCGGGGAGCTGTTTTTT; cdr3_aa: CASSAGIRDTGELFF
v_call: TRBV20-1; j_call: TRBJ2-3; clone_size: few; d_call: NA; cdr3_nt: TGCAGTGCTGCGGGGGCGTTTAGCACAGATACGCAGTATTTT; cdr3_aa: CSAAGAFSTDTQYF
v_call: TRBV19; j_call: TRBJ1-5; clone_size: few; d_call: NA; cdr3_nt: TGTGCCAGTAGTATAACCTGGGAGACGGAGCGATTCCGGCCCCAGCATTTT; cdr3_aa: CASSITWETERFRPQHF
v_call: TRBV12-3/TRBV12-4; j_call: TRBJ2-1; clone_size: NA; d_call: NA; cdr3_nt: TGTGCCAGCAGTATCCGGGTAAGCTCCTACAATGAGCAGTTCTTC; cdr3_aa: CASSIRVSSYNEQFF
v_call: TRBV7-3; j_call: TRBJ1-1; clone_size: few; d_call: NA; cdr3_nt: TGTGCCAGCAGCTTAGAGGCGGTGGCGAACACTGAAGCTTTCTTT; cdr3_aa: CASSLEAVANTEAFF
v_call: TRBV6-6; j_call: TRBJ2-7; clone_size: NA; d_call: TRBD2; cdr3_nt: TGTGCCAGCAGTGACAACCGCCCAACGGGAGGGTACGAGCAGTACTTC; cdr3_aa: CASSDNRPTGGYEQYF
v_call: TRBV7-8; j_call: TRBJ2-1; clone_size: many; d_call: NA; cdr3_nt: TGTGCCAGCAGGCCCGTGAGGGCCTACAATGAGCAGTTCTTC; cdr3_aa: CASRPVRAYNEQFF
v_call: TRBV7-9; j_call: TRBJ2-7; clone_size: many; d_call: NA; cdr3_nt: TGTGCCAGCAGCTTAGAAATAAAACCCTACGAGCAGTACTTC; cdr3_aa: CASSLEIKPYEQYF
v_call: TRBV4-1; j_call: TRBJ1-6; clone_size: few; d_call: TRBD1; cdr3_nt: TGCGCCAGCAGCCAAGATTGGGACAGCATAAGCTCCTATAATTCACCCCTCCACTTT; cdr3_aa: CASSQDWDSISSYNSPLHF
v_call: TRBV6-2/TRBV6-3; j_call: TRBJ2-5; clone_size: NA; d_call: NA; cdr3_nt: TGTGCCAGCAGCCAACCCCCTTGGGGAGGAACCCAGTACTTC; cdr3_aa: CASSQPPWGGTQYF
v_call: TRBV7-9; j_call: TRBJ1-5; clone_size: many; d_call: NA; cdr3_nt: TGTGCCAGCAGCTTAGACGGCAATCAGCCCCAGCATTTT; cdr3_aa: CASSLDGNQPQHF
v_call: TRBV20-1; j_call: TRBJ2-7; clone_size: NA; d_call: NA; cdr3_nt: TGCAGTGCTAGACTAGCTGTGCGAACGTCCTACGAGCAGTACTTC; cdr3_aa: CSARLAVRTSYEQYF
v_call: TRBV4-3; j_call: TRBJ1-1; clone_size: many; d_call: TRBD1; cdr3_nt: TGCGCCAGCAGCCAACTTCTAGGGACAGCTGAAGCTTTCTTT; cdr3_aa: CASSQLLGTAEAFF
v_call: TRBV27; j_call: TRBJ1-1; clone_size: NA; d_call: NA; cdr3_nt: TGTGCCAGCAGCACTGGAGGGTACACTGAAGCTTTCTTT; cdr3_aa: CASSTGGYTEAFF
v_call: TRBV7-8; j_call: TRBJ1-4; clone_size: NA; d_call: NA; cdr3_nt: TGTGCCAGCAGCTTAGTCAGGGTTGCAGCTAATGAAAAACTGTTTTTT; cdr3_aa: CASSLVRVAANEKLFF
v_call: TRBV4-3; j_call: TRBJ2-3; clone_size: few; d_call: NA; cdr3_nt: TGCGCCAGCAGCCAAGTACGTGGGCCCCAGGTTACGCAGTATTTT; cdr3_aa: CASSQVRGPQVTQYF
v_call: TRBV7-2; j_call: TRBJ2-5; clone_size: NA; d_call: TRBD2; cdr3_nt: TGTGCCAGCAGCTTAGAAGCCAGCGGGAGAGGGCAAGAGACCCAGTACTTC; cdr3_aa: CASSLEASGRGQETQYF
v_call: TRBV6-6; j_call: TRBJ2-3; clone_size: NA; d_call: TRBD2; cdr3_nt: TGTGCCAGCAGTTACGGCGCTAGCGGGAGGGGAGATACGCAGTATTTT; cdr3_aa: CASSYGASGRGDTQYF
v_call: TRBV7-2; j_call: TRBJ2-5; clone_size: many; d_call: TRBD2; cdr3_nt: TGTGCCAGCAGCTCCGGGGGGGGACGAGAGACCCAGTACTTC; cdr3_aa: CASSSGGGRETQYF
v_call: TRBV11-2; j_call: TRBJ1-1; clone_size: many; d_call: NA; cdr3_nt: TGTGCCAGCAGTGACCCGGGGGGCGCTGAAGCTTTCTTT; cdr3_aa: CASSDPGGAEAFF
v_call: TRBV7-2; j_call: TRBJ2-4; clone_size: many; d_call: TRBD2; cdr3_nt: TGTGCCAGCAGCCAGGCGGGAGCTTCCAAAAACATTCAGTACTTC; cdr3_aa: CASSQAGASKNIQYF
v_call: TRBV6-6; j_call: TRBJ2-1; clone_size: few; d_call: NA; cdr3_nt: TGTGCCAGCAGTTACTCGGGAGCCCAGGGGTTTAGCTCCTACAATGAGCAGTTCTTC; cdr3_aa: CASSYSGAQGFSSYNEQFF
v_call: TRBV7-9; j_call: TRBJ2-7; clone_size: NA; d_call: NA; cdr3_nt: TGTGCCAGCAGCCCTTCGGCGGTGTCCTACGAGCAGTACTTC; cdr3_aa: CASSPSAVSYEQYF